The 21 T cell receptor beta chains in this list originate from one sample, sequenced in a study of cytomegalovirus exposure and HLA in healthy donors. Clones were sequenced by immunoSEQ multiplex PCR, and TCRdb holds only the in-frame ones, with some missing. The sample consists of approximately 150,000 clones, 80% to 85% of them appearing once. The sample was PBMCs. The receptor set was obtained from a man under 40 in good health and CMV-seropositive.

This chain's CDR3 is CATKREFYEQYF. CDR3 sequence (DNA): TGTGCCACAAAGAGGGAGTTCTACGAGCAGTACTTC. J is TRBJ2-7 and V is TRBV10-3, with D possibly TRBD2 on 5 matching bases. Trimming pared 10 bases from V and 3 bases from J, leaving 13 bases between. The CDR3 is 12 amino acids. Germline values: CDR1 ENHRY, CDR2 SYGVKD.

This sequence joins TRBV7-3 and TRBJ2-7, with TRBD1 matching 12 bases. CDR3 size: 15 residues. Losses at the gene ends were 5 bases for V and 6 bases for J; bases not matched to a gene: 8. CDR1 SGHTA and CDR2 FQGTGA come from the germline V gene. The DNA of the CDR3 is TGTGCCAGCAGCCCCCCGGGACAGGGGGCAAGCGAGCAGTACTTC. Its translation is CASSPPGQGASEQYF.

The chain is built from TRBV5-1 and TRBJ1-1; TRBD1 matches at 9 bases. This CDR3 spans 15 amino acids. The trim removed 0 bases at V and 7 bases at J, leaving 7 bases unmatched. Germline CDR1 reads SGHRS; CDR2 reads YFSETQ. The chain's CDR3 is CASSLAPGQGFEAFF. Here the CDR3 DNA reads TGCGCCAGCAGCTTGGCCCCGGGACAGGGATTTGAAGCTTTCTTT. The full variable domain, its missing parts supplied by reference TRBV5-1 and TRBJ1-1, is KAGVTQTPRYLIKTRGQQVTLSCSPISGHRSVSWYQQTPGQGLQFLFEYFSETQRNKGNFPGRFSGRQFSNSRSEMNVSTLELGDSALYLCASSLAPGQGFEAFFGQGTRLTVV.

The V call is TRBV18, the J call TRBJ1-2; 8 nucleotides align to TRBD1. Germline assignment: CDR1 KGHSH and CDR2 LQKENI. This CDR3 has 16 amino acids. V shed 2 bases, J shed 2 bases, and the junction held 7 bases outside the gene matches. The CDR3 is CASSPMQGARNYGYTF. DNA for the CDR3: TGTGCCAGCTCACCAATGCAGGGGGCGCGGAACTATGGCTACACCTTC.

This chain uses TRBV6-8 with TRBJ2-3; 11 bases match TRBD2. J was trimmed by 1 base and V by 6 bases; bases with no gene match: 24. The CDR3 extends over 22 amino acids. Germline loops: CDR1 MNHGY, CDR2 SAAAGT. The CDR3 protein is CASSLWEDSFSGRAGGTDTQYF. DNA for the CDR3: TGTGCCAGCAGCTTGTGGGAGGATTCGTTTAGCGGGAGGGCTGGTGGCACAGATACGCAGTATTTT.

V usage is TRBV28 and J usage is TRBJ2-7; D remains unclear. Germline-derived CDR1 and CDR2 are MDHEN and SYDVKM. Trimming removed 2 bases at V and 0 bases at J, with 11 bases between. The CDR3 loop spans 15 amino acids. The CDR3 DNA follows: TGTGCCAGCAGTTTAATAGGCGGAAGCTCCTACGAGCAGTACTTC. Protein product: CASSLIGGSSYEQYF.

The DNA of the CDR3 is TGCGCCAGCAGCTTGGCCGCAGGGGGCTGGGCAGATACGCAGTATTTT. Its translation is CASSLAAGGWADTQYF. The chain carries TRBV5-1 and TRBJ2-3, with 8 nucleotides matching TRBD1. CDR1 and CDR2 from the germline V gene are SGHRS and YFSETQ. CDR3 size: 16 residues. Trimming cost V 0 bases and J 4 bases; bases outside gene matches: 7.

Turning to this clone: The sample holds other DNA sequences that translate to the same CDR3. The chain has TRBV4-1 and TRBJ2-7; 7 bases are shared with TRBD2. Per the germline V gene, CDR1 is MGHRA and CDR2 is YSYEKL. V dropped 4 bases and J dropped 0; count of bases not matched to a gene: 6. The CDR3 has 15 amino acids. CDR3 DNA: TGCGCCAGCAGCCCAATTCCGGGGGGCTCCTACGAGCAGTACTTC. This sequence encodes CASSPIPGGSYEQYF.

Written as DNA, the CDR3 is TGTGCCAGCGGGGGACAGGGGAGATACGAGCAGTACTTC. Its translation: CASGGQGRYEQYF. The genes are TRBV6-1 and TRBJ2-7, with 10 bases matching TRBD1. CDR3 length: 13 residues. The V and J ends lost 8 bases and 4 bases, in that order; junction bases with no gene match: 5. The V gene's germline CDR1 is MNHNS and CDR2 SASEGT.

In its sample, this clone was seen once. The chain employs TRBV27 and TRBJ1-2; 9 bases align to TRBD1. CDR3 length equals 15 residues. Trimming removed 4 bases from V and 4 bases from J; junction bases left unmatched: 7. Germline-derived CDR1 and CDR2 are MNHEY and SMNVEV (reference sequence). The DNA for the CDR3 is TGTGCCAGCAGTTCTCTGGACAGGGGTTTCTATGGCTACACCTTC. This translates into CASSSLDRGFYGYTF.

This clone was observed once. V and J are TRBV27 and TRBJ2-2; 7 bases are a match to TRBD2. The junction had 3 bases not matched to a gene; V was cut back by 3 bases and J by 2 bases. This CDR3 has 15 residues. Germline CDR1 reads MNHEY; CDR2 reads SMNVEV (reference sequence). The CDR3 coding sequence is TGTGCCAGCAGTTTGCCTAGCGGCAACACCGGGGAGCTGTTTTTT. This sequence encodes CASSLPSGNTGELFF.

The CDR3 sequence is CASSIGTGGWETQYF. The DNA of the CDR3 is TGTGCCAGTAGTATCGGCACAGGGGGCTGGGAGACCCAGTACTTC. The chain recombines TRBV19 with TRBJ2-5; 9 bases fit TRBD1. The CDR3 is made up of 15 amino acids. After removal of 3 bases from V and 5 bases from J, the junction contained 7 bases not matched to a gene. Germline CDR1 reads LNHDA; CDR2 reads SQIVND (reference sequence).

The V call is TRBV6-1, the J call TRBJ1-3; no definite D call. The CDR3 is 15 amino acids. The V end was cut by 0 bases, the J end by 0 bases, with 6 bases between. CDR1 is MNHNS, CDR2 SASEGT, per germline. CDR3 sequence reads: CASSEAYSSGNTIYF. As DNA, the CDR3 is TGTGCCAGCAGTGAAGCTTATAGCTCTGGAAACACCATATATTTT.

The chain joins TRBV9 to TRBJ1-2; TRBD1 might be the D (6 bases). CDR1 SGDLS and CDR2 YYNGEE come from the germline V gene. This CDR3 is 15 amino acids long. V lost 0 bases, J lost 8 bases, and 17 bases lay in between. CDR3 protein: CASSVDSGQGTGYTF. In DNA, the CDR3 is TGTGCCAGCAGCGTAGATTCGGGGCAGGGGACCGGCTACACCTTC.

The gene calls are TRBV15 and TRBJ2-7; 9 bases fit TRBD2. Germline V CDR1 and CDR2: LNHNV, YYDKDF (reference sequence). The CDR3 contains 13 residues. The V gene end was trimmed by 8 bases and the J gene end by 4 bases; junction bases not matched to a gene: 6. The CDR3 DNA reads as TGTGCCACCTCGGGACTAGCAATGTACGAGCAGTACTTC. Amino acid sequence: CATSGLAMYEQYF.

The gene calls are TRBV2 and TRBJ2-2, with D possibly being TRBD2 (6 bases). V lost 6 bases, J lost 4 bases, and 18 bases lay in between. Germline V CDR1 and CDR2: SNHLY, FYNNEI. This CDR3 comprises 16 residues. The CDR3 loop reads CASSLLLGSGTGELFF. For the CDR3, the DNA is TGTGCCAGCAGCCTCCTTCTCGGGAGCGGCACCGGGGAGCTGTTTTTT. The entire variable domain, with the rest obtained from reference TRBV2 and TRBJ2-2, is as follows: EPEVTQTPSHQVTQMGQEVILRCVPISNHLYFYWYRQILGQKVEFLVSFYNNEISEKSEIFDDQFSVERPDGSNFTLKIRSTKLEDSAMYFCASSLLLGSGTGELFFGEGSRLTVL.

The sample holds a few counts of this clone. This chain connects TRBV11-3 to TRBJ1-6, with D hard to call. V shed 0 bases and J shed 9 bases, with 6 bases lying between them. Germline V gene lookup returns CDR1 SGHNT and CDR2 YENEEA. The CDR3 has 13 residues. In DNA form, the CDR3 reads TGTGCCAGCAGCTTAGATCCGGGTTCACCCCTCCACTTT. It translates to CASSLDPGSPLHF.

The chain recombines TRBV5-1 with TRBJ2-2, with D unresolved. In germline, CDR1 is SGHRS, CDR2 YFSETQ. This CDR3 spans 15 amino acids. V was trimmed by 0 bases and J by 0 bases, leaving 6 bases between them. The CDR3 nucleotides are TGCGCCAGCAGCTTGGAGCTTTCGAACACCGGGGAGCTGTTTTTT. It codes for CASSLELSNTGELFF.

V gene TRBV2 combines with J gene TRBJ2-6; the D is unclear. V was cut by 8 bases and J by 0 bases, with 8 bases left in between. Germline CDR1 is SNHLY and CDR2 is FYNNEI. The CDR3 length is 14 residues. CDR3 sequence: CASATRSGANVLTF. Written as DNA, the CDR3 is TGTGCCAGCGCGACACGCTCTGGGGCCAACGTCCTGACTTTC.

This sequence joins TRBV29-1 and TRBJ2-1; 14 bases fit TRBD2. After removal of 4 bases from V and 9 bases from J, the junction contained 5 bases not matched to a gene. Per the germline V gene, CDR1 is SQVTM and CDR2 is ANQGSEA. The CDR3 consists of 14 residues. The CDR3 DNA follows: TGCAGCGTTGTAGTGACTAGCGGGGGGGGTGAGCAGTTCTTC. Its protein is CSVVVTSGGGEQFF.

V is TRBV9 and J is TRBJ1-1; tentatively, D is TRBD1 (5 bases). The ends were cut back, 4 bases at V and 4 bases at J, with 20 bases in the middle. The length of the CDR3 is 16 residues. From germline, CDR1 is SGDLS and CDR2 YYNGEE. CDR3 in amino acids: CASSPWGGVGGTEAFF. The CDR3 DNA is TGTGCCAGCAGCCCCTGGGGGGGGGTTGGCGGCACTGAAGCTTTCTTT.